Following are 20 T cell receptor beta chains from one sample sequenced in a study of Graves' ophthalmopathy and Graves' hyperthyroidism. The TCR beta CDR3 regions underwent amplification from RNA transcripts. Scientists carried out first-round RT-PCR using HTBI primers and then a second-round multiplex PCR. TCRdb re-analysed the multiplex PCR reads in MiXCR, keeping a single row per CDR3 protein. The sample yields 40,000 or so distinct CDR3 sequences, about 50% seen once. Sequencing input: peripheral blood. The origin of the receptors is an adult man with Graves' ophthalmopathy.

The CDR3: CASSRGLAGEQYV. The CDR3 coding sequence is TGTGCCAGCAGCCGAGGACTAGCGGGCGAGCAGTACGTC. The chain has TRBV7-8 and TRBJ2-7; 11 bases line up with TRBD2. The CDR3 totals 13 residues. Germline V CDR1 and CDR2: SGHVS, FQNEAQ. With 5 bases clipped from V and 6 bases from J, the junction kept 3 bases outside the gene matches.

The rearrangement links TRBV10-1 to TRBJ2-6; TRBD1 aligns across 8 bases. The germline gives CDR1 WNHNN, CDR2 SYGVQD (reference sequence). The CDR3 runs to 16 residues. The ends lost 6 bases at V and 0 bases at J; junction bases unmatched: 4. This chain's CDR3 is CASSLQGDSGANVLTF. Here the CDR3 DNA reads TGCGCCAGCAGCCTACAGGGGGACTCTGGGGCCAACGTCCTGACTTTC.

This chain uses TRBV19 with TRBJ1-1; tentative D call: TRBD1 (5 bases). V dropped 4 bases and J dropped 1 base, with 16 bases sitting between them. This CDR3 is built from 16 residues. Germline assignment: CDR1 LNHDA and CDR2 SQIVND (reference sequence). The CDR3: CASSRGLGSWNTEAFF. The CDR3 region has the DNA TGTGCCAGTAGTAGGGGACTTGGATCCTGGAACACTGAAGCTTTCTTT.

CDR3 protein: CASSTPTEVSQPQHF. In DNA, the CDR3 is TGTGCCAGCAGTACCCCAACAGAAGTTAGTCAGCCCCAGCATTTT. The gene calls are TRBV28 and TRBJ1-5; D not resolved. Per germline, CDR1 MDHEN and CDR2 SYDVKM. The V gene lost 5 bases and the J gene lost 6 bases, with 17 bases spanning the gap. The CDR3 has 15 amino acids.

The CDR3 sequence: CASKRGALYGYTF. The CDR3 DNA follows: TGTGCCAGCAAACGGGGGGCGCTTTATGGCTACACCTTC. The chain combines TRBV2 with TRBJ1-2; D is perhaps TRBD1 (6 bases). The V gene's germline CDR1 is SNHLY and CDR2 FYNNEI. V lost 7 bases and J lost 5, with 14 bases in between. The CDR3 totals 13 residues.

V and J are TRBV6-4 and TRBJ2-1; D may be TRBD1 (6 bases). Trimming took off 1 base at V and 10 bases at J, with 11 bases between the two ends. The CDR3 is 13 amino acids. Per the germline V gene, CDR1 is MRHNA and CDR2 is SNTAGT. Here the CDR3 reads CASSDLGAGEQFF. For the CDR3, the DNA is TGTGCCAGCAGTGACTTGGGGGCTGGGGAGCAGTTCTTC.

Regarding this clonotype: In this CDR3 the conserved last residue, phenylalanine or tryptophan, is missing, so a read error is likely. The chain uses TRBV9 and TRBJ2-7, with D uncertain. The CDR3 totals 15 residues. Germline V gene sequence: CDR1 SGDLS, CDR2 YYNGEE. V lost 2 bases and J lost 0, with 12 bases in between. Written as DNA, the CDR3 is TGTGCCAGCAGCGTGGATACAGACACCTCCTACGAGCAGTACCTC. As protein: CASSVDTDTSYEQYL.

The chain combines TRBV2 with TRBJ2-7, with 9 nucleotides matching TRBD1. CDR1 is SNHLY and CDR2 is FYNNEI in the germline V gene. Trimming cost V 5 bases and J 2 bases; bases outside gene matches: 7. The CDR3 loop spans 15 amino acids. The CDR3 DNA reads TGTGCCAGCAGTTACCCCGGGACAGGGACCTACGAGCAGTACTTC. Translation gives CASSYPGTGTYEQYF.

The chain carries TRBV7-6 and TRBJ1-5; no reliable D call. The CDR3 contains 13 residues. The germline V gene encodes CDR1 SGHVS and CDR2 FNYEAQ. The germline V and J ends were trimmed by 2 bases and 11 bases, with 13 bases remaining between them. CDR3 DNA sequence: TGTGCCAGCAGCTTACACTTCCAAGAGACCCAGCATTTT. It encodes CASSLHFQETQHF.

The chain is built from TRBV7-9 and TRBJ2-1; D possibly corresponds to TRBD1 (6 bases). Germline assignment: CDR1 SEHNR and CDR2 FQNEAQ (reference sequence). The CDR3 runs to 14 residues. The ends were cut back, 6 bases at V and 10 bases at J, with 19 bases in the middle. CDR3 nucleotides: TGTGCCAGCAGTGAGGGAAGGGACACCGGGGAGCAGTTCTTC. This codes for CASSEGRDTGEQFF.

The chain joins TRBV19 to TRBJ1-2; D perhaps matches TRBD1 (6 bases). The V end was cut by 7 bases, the J end by 3 bases, with 15 bases between. In germline, CDR1 is LNHDA, CDR2 SQIVND (reference sequence). The CDR3 totals 14 residues. Here the CDR3 reads CASKAGAGDYGYTF. The CDR3 nucleotides read TGTGCCAGTAAAGCGGGGGCAGGGGACTATGGCTACACCTTC.

DNA for the CDR3: TGTGCCAGCAGCCCCGAGGCGGACCTGGCGGGATCCGAGCAGTACTTC. Protein product: CASSPEADLAGSEQYF. V gene TRBV7-2 combines with J gene TRBJ2-7, with a tentative D call TRBD2 (6 bases). The CDR3 contains 16 residues. CDR1 SGHTA and CDR2 FQGNSA come from the germline V gene. V was cut by 5 bases and J by 6 bases, with 23 bases left in between.

V and J are TRBV11-1 and TRBJ2-1, with 7 bases fitting TRBD2. Trimming took 5 bases from V and 6 from J; bases not matched to a gene: 16. Germline-derived CDR1 and CDR2 are SGHAT and FQDESV (reference sequence). The CDR3 is 17 residues long. The CDR3 protein is CASSPSGMHPASNEQFF. CDR3 coding DNA: TGTGCCAGCAGCCCAAGCGGGATGCACCCCGCCTCCAATGAGCAGTTCTTC.

Many counts were recorded for this clonotype. The chain has TRBV27 and TRBJ1-5; D ambiguous. V shed 3 bases and J shed 1 base, with 10 bases lying between them. The V gene's germline CDR1 is MNHEY and CDR2 SMNVEV (reference sequence). This CDR3 comprises 15 residues. Written as DNA, the CDR3 is TGTGCCAGCAGTTTGGGAGGGATCAGCAATCAGCCCCAGCATTTT. The encoded protein is CASSLGGISNQPQHF.

This clonotype was counted many times. The rearrangement links TRBV5-1 to TRBJ2-5, with TRBD2 matching over 13 bases. The CDR3 has 16 residues. Germline CDR1 is SGHRS and CDR2 is YFSETQ. V shed 1 base and J 5 bases; nucleotides not matched to a gene: 5. CDR3 in DNA: TGCGCCAGCAGCTTGACTAGCGGGGGGGCCGGGGAGACCCAGTACTTC. Translation: CASSLTSGGAGETQYF.

At least ten counts were recorded for this clonotype. The gene calls are TRBV28 and TRBJ2-7; 7 nucleotides match TRBD1. CDR3 length: 14 residues. CDR1 MDHEN and CDR2 SYDVKM come from the germline V gene. V was pared by 5 bases and J by 5 bases, with 9 bases of the junction left unmatched. Written as DNA, the CDR3 is TGTGCCAGCAGTATGAGGGGGCTATACGACGAGCAGTACTTC. Translated: CASSMRGLYDEQYF.

This clonotype was counted ten times or more. The chain couples TRBV20-1 to TRBJ2-1; the D gene is possibly TRBD2 (5 bases). V dropped 6 bases and J dropped 7 bases, with 16 bases sitting between them. The CDR3 length is 13 residues. Germline assignment: CDR1 DFQATT and CDR2 SNEGSKA (reference sequence). This CDR3 reads CSALGSLLNEQFF. CDR3 DNA: TGCAGTGCCCTGGGGAGTCTCTTAAATGAGCAGTTCTTC.

This clonotype is classed as medium-sized. The V call is TRBV20-1, the J call TRBJ1-6; 7 positions agree with TRBD1. CDR1 is DFQATT, CDR2 SNEGSKA, per germline (reference sequence). The trim removed 6 bases at V and 5 bases at J, leaving 4 bases unmatched. The CDR3 loop spans 13 amino acids. This chain's CDR3 is CSAGTVNNSPLHF. In DNA form, the CDR3 reads TGCAGTGCCGGGACAGTAAATAATTCACCCCTCCACTTT.

This clonotype has a count of ten or more. The rearrangement links TRBV6-5 to TRBJ2-7; TRBD2 agrees at 8 bases. V lost 5 bases and J lost 2; bases outside the gene matches: 5. Germline lookup yields CDR1 MNHEY and CDR2 SVGAGI. The CDR3 has 14 amino acids. Here the CDR3 reads CASSAERGTYEQYF. The CDR3 DNA reads as TGTGCCAGCAGTGCTGAGCGGGGGACCTACGAGCAGTACTTC.

V is TRBV5-1 and J is TRBJ1-1; unclear D gene. The CDR3 totals 13 residues. V was shortened by 3 bases and J by 7 bases, with 13 bases between the two germline ends. Germline CDR1 SGHRS, CDR2 YFSETQ. CDR3: CASSSGGYDEAFF. In nucleotides, the CDR3 is TGCGCCAGCAGCTCAGGAGGGTACGATGAAGCTTTCTTT. Variable domain in full (rest from reference TRBV5-1 and TRBJ1-1): KAGVTQTPRYLIKTRGQQVTLSCSPISGHRSVSWYQQTPGQGLQFLFEYFSETQRNKGNFPGRFSGRQFSNSRSEMNVSTLELGDSALYLCASSSGGYDEAFFGQGTRLTVV.